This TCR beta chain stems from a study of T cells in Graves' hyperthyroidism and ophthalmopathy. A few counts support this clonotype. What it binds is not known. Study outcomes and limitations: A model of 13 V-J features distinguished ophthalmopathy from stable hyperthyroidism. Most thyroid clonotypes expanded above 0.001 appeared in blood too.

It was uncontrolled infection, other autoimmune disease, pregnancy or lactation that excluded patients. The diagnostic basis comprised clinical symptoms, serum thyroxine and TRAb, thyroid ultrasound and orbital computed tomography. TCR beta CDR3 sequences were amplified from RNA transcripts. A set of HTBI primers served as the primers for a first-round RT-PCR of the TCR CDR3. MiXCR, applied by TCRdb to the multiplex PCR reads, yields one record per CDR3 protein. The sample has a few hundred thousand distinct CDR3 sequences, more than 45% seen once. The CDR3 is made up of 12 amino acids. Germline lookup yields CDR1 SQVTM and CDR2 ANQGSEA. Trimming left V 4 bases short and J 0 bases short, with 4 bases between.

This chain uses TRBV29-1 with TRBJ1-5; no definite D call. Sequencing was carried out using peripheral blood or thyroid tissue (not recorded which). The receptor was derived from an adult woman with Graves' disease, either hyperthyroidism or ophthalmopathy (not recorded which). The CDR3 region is CSVGYSNQPQHF. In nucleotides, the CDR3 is TGCAGCGTTGGGTATAGCAATCAGCCCCAGCATTTT.